A selection of T cell receptor beta chains follows, all from one sample in a study of CD8+ T cells in alopecia areata. Profiled with immunoSEQ multiplex PCR; TCRdb holds only in-frame clones, not every one. Seen here are about 120,000 clones, roughly 50% observed once, and the top ten hold about 10%. The material sequenced was NKG2D-low CD8+ T cells sorted from blood. Receptors were obtained from a human donor with alopecia areata. CDR3s include the opening cysteine and the closing phenylalanine or tryptophan. The D gene is left open where the match is weak. Only some rows state a clone size, as once, few, many or a class for expanded clones.

size	J	V	D	DNA	CDR3
.	TRBJ1-1	TRBV28	TRBD1	TGTGCCAGCCGAATGACCGGGACAGGGGTTGGAGCTTTCTTT	CASRMTGTGVGAFF
.	TRBJ2-5	TRBV2	TRBD1	TGTGCCAGGTGGGGCCCAGGGGGAGAGACCCAGTACTTC	CARWGPGGETQYF
.	TRBJ2-7	TRBV29-1	TRBD1	TGCAGCGTCGTCGACCGGGACAGGGCCTACGAGCAGTACTTC	CSVVDRDRAYEQYF
.	TRBJ2-3	TRBV27	.	TGTGCCAGCAGTTCCTCTAGCACAGATACGCAGTATTTT	CASSSSSTDTQYF
.	TRBJ1-2	TRBV7-2	.	TGTGCCAGCAGGCGGGGGACTAACTATGGCTACACCTTC	CASRRGTNYGYTF
.	TRBJ2-5	TRBV29-1	TRBD2	TGCAGCGCTAGACTAGCGGGGGTCCAAGAGACCCAGTACTTC	CSARLAGVQETQYF
few	TRBJ2-5	TRBV28	.	TGTGCCAGCAGTTTAAGGGGAGCTCAAGAGACCCAGTACTTC	CASSLRGAQETQYF
.	TRBJ2-7	TRBV29-1	.	TGCAGCGTTGAATCCAGGGAGACCTACGAGCAGTACTTC	CSVESRETYEQYF
.	TRBJ2-1	TRBV29-1	.	TGCAGCGTGGTCGCAGGGATCTTCCTCAATGAGCAGTTCTTC	CSVVAGIFLNEQFF
few	TRBJ2-1	TRBV14	.	TGTGCCAGCAGCCAAGATACTCCCCCGAACGAGCAGTTCTTC	CASSQDTPPNEQFF
few	TRBJ2-5	TRBV4-2	.	TGTGCCAGCAGCCAAGGGTCCAGCACGGAGACCCAGTACTTC	CASSQGSSTETQYF
.	TRBJ2-3	TRBV7-9	.	TGTGCCAGCAGCCGAACAGGGGCTAGCGGGTATGATACGCAGTATTTT	CASSRTGASGYDTQYF
few	TRBJ2-1	TRBV7-9	TRBD1	TGTGCCAGCAGCTCGACCGGGACAGGGGATTACAATGAGCAGTTCTTC	CASSSTGTGDYNEQFF
.	TRBJ2-7	TRBV2	.	TGTGCCAGCAGTGTCGGACGGTCCTACGAGCAGTACTTC	CASSVGRSYEQYF
.	TRBJ1-2	TRBV29-1	.	TGCAGCGTTGACGGGGACACCTATGGCTACACCTTC	CSVDGDTYGYTF
.	TRBJ2-7	TRBV30	.	TGTGCCTGGACTACCGGACTGCGGGCCTACGAGCAGTACTTC	CAWTTGLRAYEQYF
.	TRBJ2-5	TRBV29-1	.	TGCAGCGTTGATGGGTGGGACTCCCCACAAGAGACCCAGTACTTC	CSVDGWDSPQETQYF
few	TRBJ2-3	TRBV29-1	.	TGCAGCGTTGATACTTGGCAGGACTCTAGCACAGATACGCAGTATTTT	CSVDTWQDSSTDTQYF
once	TRBJ1-2	TRBV27	TRBD1	TGTGCCAGCAGCCCCTTTTCATCAGGGGGCGGTCAGGGCTACACCTTC	CASSPFSSGGGQGYTF
.	TRBJ2-5	TRBV7-2	.	TGTGCCAGCAGCTTAGTACAGAACCAAGAGACCCAGTACTTC	CASSLVQNQETQYF
.	TRBJ1-5	TRBV29-1	TRBD1	TGCAGCGTTGACGGGGACAGGGAGGGACAGCCCCAGCATTTT	CSVDGDREGQPQHF
.	TRBJ1-2	TRBV29-1	.	TGCAGCGTTGACGGAAATGGCTACACCTTC	CSVDGNGYTF
.	TRBJ1-1	TRBV5-1	.	TGCGCCAGCAGCTTGACAGGATCGAACACTGAAGCTTTCTTT	CASSLTGSNTEAFF
.	TRBJ2-7	TRBV30	.	TGTGCCTGGAGTGTCAGGGACGGCGAGCAGTACTTC	CAWSVRDGEQYF
.	TRBJ2-1	TRBV6-5	.	TGTGCCAGCAGCCCCTCGCCCCTCCTACTCAATGAGCAGTTCTTC	CASSPSPLLLNEQFF
.	TRBJ2-3	TRBV29-1	TRBD2	TGCAGCGTTGAACCGGGACTAGCGGGCACAGATACGCAGTATTTT	CSVEPGLAGTDTQYF
few	TRBJ1-2	TRBV5-1	.	TGCGCCAGCAGCTTGGACGAGTACGGCTACACCTTC	CASSLDEYGYTF
few	TRBJ2-7	TRBV29-1	.	TGCAGCGTTGAGGGAGAGGAGTACGAGCAGTACTTC	CSVEGEEYEQYF
.	TRBJ2-2	TRBV29-1	.	TGCAGCGTTCTGCAGGACCGATACGGGGAGCTGTTTTTT	CSVLQDRYGELFF
.	TRBJ2-7	TRBV7-2	TRBD2	TGTGCCAGCAGCCCGGGACTAGCATCCGAGCAGTACTTC	CASSPGLASEQYF
.	TRBJ2-1	TRBV30	TRBD1	TGTGCCTGGGGTCCGGGACAGGGGCTCGATGAGCAGTTCTTC	CAWGPGQGLDEQFF
.	TRBJ2-1	TRBV29-1	.	TGCAGCGTCGCCGGAACTACAGTTTACGAGCAGTTCTTC	CSVAGTTVYEQFF
.	TRBJ2-3	TRBV28	.	TGTGCCAGCAGTTTGGATGGCACAGATACGCAGTATTTT	CASSLDGTDTQYF
few	TRBJ1-1	TRBV29-1	.	TGCAGCGTACGGGGCACTGAAGCTTTCTTT	CSVRGTEAFF
once	TRBJ2-1	TRBV7-8	.	TGTGCCAGCAGCTTAGGTGGAGCCGGGCAGTTCTTC	CASSLGGAGQFF
once	TRBJ2-2	TRBV5-6	.	TGTGCCAGCAGCCCCCCTGGGATCGGGGAGCTGTTTTTT	CASSPPGIGELFF
.	TRBJ2-7	TRBV5-1	.	TGCGCCAGCAGCTTGTCAGCCGGCGAGCAGTACTTC	CASSLSAGEQYF
.	TRBJ2-5	TRBV29-1	TRBD2	TGCAGCGTCGAGACAGGGTGGCTAGCGGGAGGGCACCAAGAGACCCAGTACTTC	CSVETGWLAGGHQETQYF
.	TRBJ2-1	TRBV4-1	.	TGCGCCAGCAGCCAAGCAGGACTTAATGAGCAGTTCTTC	CASSQAGLNEQFF
few	TRBJ2-7	TRBV21-1	.	TGTGCCAGCAGCCACCAGCGGGACACCACAGTAAGGGGCGAGCAGTACTTC	CASSHQRDTTVRGEQYF
.	TRBJ2-7	TRBV7-9	.	TGTGCCAGCAGCGGCAGTTCCTACGAGCAGTACTTC	CASSGSSYEQYF
.	TRBJ2-6	TRBV6-1	.	TGTGCCAGCGACTCGGACAGCTCTGGGGCCAACGTCCTGACTTTC	CASDSDSSGANVLTF
few	TRBJ2-2	TRBV29-1	.	TGCAGCGTTGAGGCGAACACCGGGGAGCTGTTTTTT	CSVEANTGELFF
.	TRBJ2-2	TRBV30	.	TGTGCCACTTATTCGCAGAACGGGGAGCTGTTTTTT	CATYSQNGELFF
few	TRBJ2-1	TRBV7-6	TRBD2	TGTGCCAGCAGCATTGCGACTAGCGGCAATGAGCAGTTCTTC	CASSIATSGNEQFF
.	TRBJ1-2	TRBV7-9	.	TGTGCCAGCAGCTTGCCACGGACAGTGGGTCGCTACACCTTC	CASSLPRTVGRYTF
.	TRBJ2-7	TRBV7-9	.	TGTGCCAGCAGCTGGGGCCACGAGCAGTACTTC	CASSWGHEQYF
.	TRBJ2-1	TRBV4-3	.	TGCGCCAGCAGCCAAGGTCCAGGCTCCTACAATGAGCAGTTCTTC	CASSQGPGSYNEQFF
.	TRBJ2-7	TRBV4-1	TRBD2	TGCGCCAGCAGCCAAGGCGGGGGAAGACGGTACTTC	CASSQGGGRRYF
.	TRBJ2-7	TRBV28	.	TGTGCCAGCAGTTTCCGGGTTGGTAACGAGCAGTACTTC	CASSFRVGNEQYF
.	TRBJ2-6	TRBV4-3	.	TGCGCCAGCAGCCAAGTGTCCAGCTCTGGGGCCAACGTCCTGACTTTC	CASSQVSSSGANVLTF
few	TRBJ2-7	TRBV27	.	TGTGCCAGCAGTTTATCAACAGGGAACTACAACGAGCAGTACTTC	CASSLSTGNYNEQYF
.	TRBJ2-4	TRBV4-3	TRBD1	TGCGCCAGCAGCCTAACAGGGGATGCCAAAAACATTCAGTACTTC	CASSLTGDAKNIQYF
few	TRBJ2-1	TRBV28	TRBD2	TGTGCCAGCAGTTTAGGGGCTAGCGGGACATTAAACAATGAGCAGTTCTTC	CASSLGASGTLNNEQFF
.	TRBJ1-2	TRBV5-1	.	TGCGCCAGCAGCGCGCAGGGCGACCCGTATGGCTACACCTTC	CASSAQGDPYGYTF
.	TRBJ2-5	TRBV29-1	.	TGCAGCGTTGGGGGAGATTGGGAAGAGACCCAGTACTTC	CSVGGDWEETQYF